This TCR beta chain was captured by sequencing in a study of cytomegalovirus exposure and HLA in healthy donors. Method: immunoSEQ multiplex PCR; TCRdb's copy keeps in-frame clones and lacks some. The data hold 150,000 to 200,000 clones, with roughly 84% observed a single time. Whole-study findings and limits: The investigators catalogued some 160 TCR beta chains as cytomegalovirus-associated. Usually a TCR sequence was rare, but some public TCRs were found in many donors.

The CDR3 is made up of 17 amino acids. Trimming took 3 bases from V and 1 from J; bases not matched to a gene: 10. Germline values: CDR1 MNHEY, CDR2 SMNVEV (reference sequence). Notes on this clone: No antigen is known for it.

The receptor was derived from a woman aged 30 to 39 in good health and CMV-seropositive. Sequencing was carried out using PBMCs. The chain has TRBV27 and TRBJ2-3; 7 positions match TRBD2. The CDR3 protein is CASSFVGIAGRTDTQYF. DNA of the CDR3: TGTGCCAGCAGTTTCGTCGGAATAGCGGGCCGCACAGATACGCAGTATTTT.